The subject of this entry is one T cell receptor beta chain. Assay: immunoSEQ multiplex PCR; the TCRdb copy retains only in-frame clones and omits some. The table includes about 52,000 clones, approximately 94% detected once. The sample originates from a study of T cells after posttransplantation cyclophosphamide. The CDR3 is 15 residues long. The V and J ends lost 3 bases and 0 bases, in that order; junction bases with no gene match: 2. Germline assignment: CDR1 MNHEY and CDR2 SMNVEV (reference sequence). Sequences were obtained from PBMCs. The TCR originated in a woman aged 25 to 39 in good health and a related stem cell transplant donor. The V gene is TRBV27, the J gene TRBJ1-5, with 7 nucleotides matching TRBD1. DNA of the CDR3: TGTGCCAGCAGTTTTGGGACAGATAGCAATCAGCCCCAGCATTTT. Amino acid sequence: CASSFGTDSNQPQHF.